This passage covers 22 T cell receptor beta chains from one sample sequenced in a study of blood T cell repertoires in COVID-19. Assay: immunoSEQ multiplex PCR; the TCRdb copy retains only in-frame clones and omits some. Here the sample spans roughly 100,000 clones, about 75% being singletons. Sequenced: peripheral blood. These receptors were collected from an older woman with acute or convalescent COVID-19.

The rearrangement uses TRBV2 and TRBJ1-1; 7 nucleotides line up with TRBD1. The V gene end was trimmed by 2 bases and the J gene end by 8 bases; junction bases not matched to a gene: 8. CDR3 length equals 14 residues. In germline, CDR1 is SNHLY, CDR2 FYNNEI. As DNA, the CDR3 is TGTGCCAGCAGTGAAAGGCCAGGGGGAACAGAAGCTTTCTTT. It encodes CASSERPGGTEAFF.

V and J are TRBV29-1 and TRBJ2-7; 10 bases map to TRBD1. V lost 4 bases and J lost 5; bases outside the gene matches: 5. CDR3 size: 13 residues. CDR1 SQVTM and CDR2 ANQGSEA come from the germline V gene. This CDR3 is CSVGGDRGDEQYF. The CDR3 nucleotides are TGCAGCGTTGGGGGGGACAGGGGAGACGAGCAGTACTTC.

The chain is built from TRBV27 and TRBJ2-7; D not certain. The CDR3 is made up of 11 amino acids. Looked up from germline, CDR1 is MNHEY and CDR2 is SMNVEV (reference sequence). V was pared by 5 bases and J by 3 bases, with 5 bases between. In DNA form, the CDR3 reads TGTGCCAGCAGTCGAGGCTACGAGCAGTACTTC. Protein sequence: CASSRGYEQYF.

This clone was detected a few times. The chain is built from TRBV2 and TRBJ1-1, with D maybe TRBD1 (5 bases). Germline loops: CDR1 SNHLY, CDR2 FYNNEI. CDR3 length: 13 residues. Trimming stripped 3 bases from V and 1 base from J, with 6 bases between. In DNA form, the CDR3 reads TGTGCCAGCAGTGACAGGGAGAACACTGAAGCTTTCTTT. It encodes CASSDRENTEAFF.

As to this clone: This specimen includes other DNA sequences encoding the same CDR3. This rearrangement joins TRBV19 to TRBJ1-5; weak D call: TRBD1 (6 bases). This CDR3 has 15 residues. With 3 bases removed from V and 1 base from J, the gap between germline ends came to 10 bases. CDR1 is LNHDA, CDR2 SQIVND, per germline (reference sequence). Here the CDR3 DNA reads TGTGCCAGTAGTATTCGGCAGGGGAGCAATCAGCCCCAGCATTTT. This sequence encodes CASSIRQGSNQPQHF.

A note on this clone: This CDR3 is also generated by other DNA sequences in the sample. This chain connects TRBV5-1 to TRBJ2-1; D uncertain. The CDR3 is made up of 14 amino acids. V shed 0 bases and J shed 1 base, with 5 bases lying between them. Germline CDR1 SGHRS, CDR2 YFSETQ. The CDR3 is CASSLDGSYNEQFF. CDR3 nucleotide sequence: TGCGCCAGCAGCTTGGACGGTTCCTACAATGAGCAGTTCTTC.

V usage is TRBV9 and J usage is TRBJ2-3; D not certain. The CDR3 extends over 14 amino acids. Germline V CDR1 and CDR2: SGDLS, YYNGEE. The V end was cut by 2 bases, the J end by 0 bases, with 7 bases between. The CDR3 DNA reads TGTGCCAGCAGCGTGGTGCGGAGCACAGATACGCAGTATTTT. It is translated as CASSVVRSTDTQYF.

This chain connects TRBV5-1 to TRBJ2-1, with 7 bases that match TRBD2. V gave up 4 bases and J gave up 4 bases; unmatched junction bases: 2. Germline V gene data show CDR1 as SGHRS and CDR2 as YFSETQ. The CDR3 covers 13 residues. CDR3 in amino acids: CASSTLAYNEQFF. Here the CDR3 DNA reads TGCGCCAGCAGCACACTAGCGTACAATGAGCAGTTCTTC.

This CDR3 reads CASSWGGNEQFF. Here the CDR3 DNA reads TGTGCCAGTAGTTGGGGCGGCAATGAGCAGTTCTTC. V usage is TRBV19 and J usage is TRBJ2-1; weak D call: TRBD1 (5 bases). This CDR3 has 12 residues. Germline lookup yields CDR1 LNHDA and CDR2 SQIVND (reference sequence). Trimming cost V 5 bases and J 6 bases, with 8 bases left between them.

V usage is TRBV29-1 and J usage is TRBJ1-2, with 8 bases matching TRBD1. CDR3 length: 14 residues. Losses at the gene ends were 0 bases for V and 8 bases for J; bases not matched to a gene: 8. Germline V gene sequence: CDR1 SQVTM, CDR2 ANQGSEA. CDR3 residues: CSVEEPPGGQGYTF. Here the CDR3 DNA reads TGCAGCGTTGAAGAACCGCCAGGGGGCCAGGGCTACACCTTC.

As DNA, the CDR3 is TGTGCCAGCAGTGATGCTAGCGTCTTATGGCCCCAGCATTTT. Translation gives CASSDASVLWPQHF. The chain carries TRBV25-1 and TRBJ1-5; no clear D. Germline CDR1 and CDR2: MGHDK and SYGVNS. V was clipped by 3 bases and J by 9 bases, with 15 bases between them. The CDR3 totals 14 residues.

The J gene is TRBJ2-7, the V gene TRBV29-1; 7 nucleotides line up with TRBD1. V dropped 4 bases and J dropped 6; count of bases not matched to a gene: 9. The germline V gene encodes CDR1 SQVTM and CDR2 ANQGSEA. This CDR3 region has 13 residues. The CDR3 DNA sequence: TGCAGCGTTGGGAAGGGGGCAGGGACCGAGCAGTACTTC. This codes for CSVGKGAGTEQYF.

The chain has TRBV6-5 and TRBJ2-6; D is unclear. V lost 6 bases and J lost 3, with 6 bases in between. CDR1 MNHEY and CDR2 SVGAGI come from the germline V gene. The CDR3 runs to 13 residues. The CDR3 is CASSDSGANVLTF. The CDR3 nucleotides read TGTGCCAGCAGCGATAGTGGGGCCAACGTCCTGACTTTC.

This clone was observed a few times. The CDR3 DNA is TGCGCCAGCAGCCAAGATAGGGGGGGTGGTTATGGAAACACCATATATTTT. Translated: CASSQDRGGGYGNTIYF. The J gene is TRBJ1-3, the V gene TRBV4-1, with D maybe TRBD1 (6 bases). The CDR3 has 17 amino acids. V shed 0 bases and J shed 3 bases, with 15 bases lying between them. Germline V lookup: CDR1 MGHRA, CDR2 YSYEKL.

This clone showed up just a few times. The CDR3 protein is CSVETGNQGQPQHF. In nucleotides, the CDR3 is TGCAGCGTTGAGACAGGGAATCAGGGTCAGCCCCAGCATTTT. The rearrangement uses TRBV29-1 and TRBJ1-5; TRBD1 aligns across 7 bases. CDR1 SQVTM and CDR2 ANQGSEA come from the germline V gene. The CDR3 consists of 14 residues. J gave up 6 bases and V 3 bases, and 8 bases lay outside the gene matches.

The chain employs TRBV14 and TRBJ2-2; tentatively, D is TRBD2 (6 bases). Germline V gene data show CDR1 as SGHDN and CDR2 as FVKESK. V lost 5 bases to trimming and J lost 4 bases, with 20 bases between them. The CDR3 extends over 17 amino acids. The CDR3 spells CASSFRMGGRGTGELFF. The DNA for the CDR3 is TGTGCCAGCAGCTTCCGGATGGGGGGACGGGGCACCGGGGAGCTGTTTTTT.

V is TRBV20-1 and J is TRBJ2-5; 8 nucleotides match TRBD2. Germline CDR1 reads DFQATT; CDR2 reads SNEGSKA (reference sequence). This CDR3 is built from 15 residues. The J segment lost 4 bases and the V segment lost 3 bases, leaving 10 bases of the junction unmatched. The CDR3 sequence: CSASSGGARRETQYF. In DNA, the CDR3 is TGCAGTGCTAGTTCGGGGGGGGCTAGGAGAGAGACCCAGTACTTC.

The chain combines TRBV28 with TRBJ2-1, with a tentative D call TRBD1 (6 bases). The germline V gene has CDR1 MDHEN and CDR2 SYDVKM. This CDR3 is built from 13 residues. V dropped 11 bases and J dropped 4 bases, with 15 bases sitting between them. CDR3 residues: CAAAGTLYNEQFF. The CDR3 bases are TGTGCCGCCGCCGGGACACTATACAATGAGCAGTTCTTC.

This chain uses TRBV15 with TRBJ2-1; TRBD2 matches at 8 bases. Germline V gives CDR1 LNHNV, CDR2 YYDKDF (reference sequence). Trimming at V came to 5 bases and at J to 7 bases, leaving 16 bases not matched to a gene. The CDR3 consists of 17 residues. The CDR3 protein is CATSPGGAEGVVNEQFF. CDR3 nucleotide sequence: TGTGCCACCAGCCCCGGGGGGGCAGAAGGGGTGGTAAATGAGCAGTTCTTC. Together with reference TRBV15 and TRBJ2-1, the CDR3 gives the full variable domain: DAMVIQNPRYQVTQFGKPVTLSCSQTLNHNVMYWYQQKSSQAPKLLFHYYDKDFNNEADTPDNFQSRRPNTSFCFLDIRSPGLGDTAMYLCATSPGGAEGVVNEQFFGPGTRLTVL.

V is TRBV29-1 and J is TRBJ1-1; 7 nucleotides line up with TRBD1. V was clipped by 6 bases and J by 1 base; unmatched bases: 8. This CDR3 spans 14 amino acids. Germline values: CDR1 SQVTM, CDR2 ANQGSEA. The CDR3 spells CSVDRQGRNTEAFF. In nucleotides, the CDR3 is TGCAGCGTGGATCGACAGGGCCGGAACACTGAAGCTTTCTTT.

This clone has only a few counts. The chain combines TRBV10-3 with TRBJ2-3, with TRBD2 matching 11 bases. J gave up 3 bases and V 0 bases, and 11 bases lay outside the gene matches. The CDR3 spans 19 residues. The germline V gene has CDR1 ENHRY and CDR2 SYGVKD. CDR3 in DNA: TGTGCCATCAGTGAGTCCGGGGGGACAAGACTAGCGGGGACAGATACGCAGTATTTT. It encodes CAISESGGTRLAGTDTQYF.

The gene calls are TRBV28 and TRBJ1-5, with D maybe TRBD1 (5 bases). V was cut by 7 bases and J by 2 bases, with 15 bases left in between. The V gene's germline CDR1 is MDHEN and CDR2 SYDVKM. The CDR3 runs to 15 residues. The CDR3 is CASNPLKGGNQPQHF. In DNA, the CDR3 is TGTGCCAGCAACCCCCTTAAAGGGGGCAATCAGCCCCAGCATTTT.